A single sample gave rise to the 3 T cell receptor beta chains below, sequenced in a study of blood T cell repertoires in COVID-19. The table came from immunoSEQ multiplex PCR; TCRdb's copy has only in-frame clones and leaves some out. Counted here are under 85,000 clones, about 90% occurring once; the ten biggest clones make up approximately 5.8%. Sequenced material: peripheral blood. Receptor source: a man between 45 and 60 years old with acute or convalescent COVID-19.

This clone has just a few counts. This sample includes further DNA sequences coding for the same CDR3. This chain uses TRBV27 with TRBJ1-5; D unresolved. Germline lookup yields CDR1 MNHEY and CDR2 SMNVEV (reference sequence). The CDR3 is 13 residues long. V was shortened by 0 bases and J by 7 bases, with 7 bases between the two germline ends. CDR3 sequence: CASSLSGRQPQHF. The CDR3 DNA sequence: TGTGCCAGCAGTTTATCCGGGAGACAGCCCCAGCATTTT.

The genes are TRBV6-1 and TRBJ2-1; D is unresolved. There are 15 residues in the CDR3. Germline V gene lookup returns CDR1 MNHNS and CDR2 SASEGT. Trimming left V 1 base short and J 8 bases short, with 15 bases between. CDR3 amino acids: CASSEGIPGADEQFF. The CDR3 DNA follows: TGTGCCAGCAGTGAAGGTATTCCGGGTGCGGATGAGCAGTTCTTC.

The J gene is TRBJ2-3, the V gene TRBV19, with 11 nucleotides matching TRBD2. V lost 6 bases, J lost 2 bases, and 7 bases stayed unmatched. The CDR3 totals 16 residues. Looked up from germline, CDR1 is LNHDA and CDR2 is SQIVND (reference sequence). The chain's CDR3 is CASSPGLADYTDTQYF. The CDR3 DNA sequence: TGTGCCAGTAGCCCGGGACTAGCGGATTACACAGATACGCAGTATTTT.